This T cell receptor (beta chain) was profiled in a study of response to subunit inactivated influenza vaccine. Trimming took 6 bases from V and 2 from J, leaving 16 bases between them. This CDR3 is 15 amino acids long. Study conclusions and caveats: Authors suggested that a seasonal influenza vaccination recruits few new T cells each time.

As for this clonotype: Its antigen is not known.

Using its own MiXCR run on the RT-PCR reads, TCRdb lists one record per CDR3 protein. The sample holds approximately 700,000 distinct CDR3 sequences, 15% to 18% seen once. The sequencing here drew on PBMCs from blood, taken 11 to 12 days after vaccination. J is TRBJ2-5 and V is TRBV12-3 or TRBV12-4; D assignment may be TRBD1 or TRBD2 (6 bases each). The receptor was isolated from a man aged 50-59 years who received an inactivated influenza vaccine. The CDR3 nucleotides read TGTGCCAGCAGCCTCCTGGGGGGACAACAAGAGACCCAGTACTTC. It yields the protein CASSLLGGQQETQYF.